A selection of T cell receptor beta chains follows, all from one sample in a study of T-cell memory formation after mild COVID-19. TCRdb processed the 5' RACE reads anew with MiXCR; each CDR3 protein has one entry. The data show over 500,000 distinct CDR3 sequences, roughly 17% seen once. The sequencing input was PBMCs or a T cell subset sorted from them (not recorded which). These receptors originate from an adult woman who had mild COVID-19 (a few samples of this study predate the infection). Cell type and time point are not known. CDR3s include the opening cysteine and the closing phenylalanine or tryptophan. Size values are once, few and many counts, or a class for expanded clones, and some rows have none.

size,J,V,CDR3
-,TRBJ1-1,TRBV18,CREPGTVNTEAFF
few,TRBJ2-2,TRBV5-1,CASSSRDRGLTGELFF
-,TRBJ2-4,TRBV11-2,CASTHLGGSAKNIQYF
-,TRBJ2-5,TRBV12-3/TRBV12-4,CASTWTDSQETQYF
few,TRBJ1-2,TRBV7-6,CASSSAGTGSGYTF
-,TRBJ2-7,TRBV10-3,CAISDPLDSYEQYF
few,TRBJ1-1,TRBV20-1,CSARDAEAFF
-,TRBJ2-7,TRBV10-3,CASTGGTSYEQYF
few,TRBJ2-7,TRBV6-2/TRBV6-3,CASSTTGPFYEQYF
-,TRBJ1-1,TRBV29-1,CSVVRGANTEAFF
-,TRBJ2-7,TRBV20-1,CSARDRGRVYEQYF
-,TRBJ1-1,TRBV12-3/TRBV12-4,CASRATANTEAFF
-,TRBJ2-1,TRBV4-1,CASKRPGGAANEQFF
-,TRBJ2-3,TRBV20-1,CSARDRAGVRWGADTQYF
few,TRBJ2-3,TRBV3-1,CASSQGGADTQYF
once,TRBJ2-1,TRBV24-1,CAISKIAAGSNEQFF
-,TRBJ1-6,TRBV20-1,CSAREAERPNSPLHF
few,TRBJ2-1,TRBV3-1,CASGPAGANEQFF
few,TRBJ1-1,TRBV20-1,CSARQGAMNTEAFF
-,TRBJ2-3,TRBV5-1,CASSSRSLGDTQYF
-,TRBJ2-7,TRBV11-2,CASRNTVGPGAYEQYF
-,TRBJ1-6,TRBV7-9,CASSLELGDSPLHF
once,TRBJ1-2,TRBV7-2,CASSFGTARPWGYTF
-,TRBJ1-2,TRBV20-1,CSARGSQGAGGYTF
-,TRBJ2-3,TRBV11-3,CASSFRGGNTQYF
-,TRBJ2-7,TRBV29-1,CSPSRDDDEQYF
-,TRBJ2-3,TRBV4-2,CASSQEQGRTDTQYF
few,TRBJ1-1,TRBV3-1,CASSQGAGWWMNTEAFF
-,TRBJ1-2,TRBV30,CAWSQGPYGYTF
few,TRBJ1-5,TRBV29-1,CSVVYKGNQPQHF
-,TRBJ2-7,TRBV2,CASNPAPPYEQYF
-,TRBJ1-1,TRBV20-1,CSASRTNTEAFF
few,TRBJ2-3,TRBV5-6,CASSSREVAGITDTQYF
few,TRBJ2-1,TRBV7-2,CASSPRLAGGGNEQFF
-,TRBJ2-7,TRBV7-9,CASSPKQGYEQYF
few,TRBJ2-3,TRBV27,CASSLKRDTNTDTQYF
few,TRBJ1-1,TRBV9,CASSVAGTGEAFF
-,TRBJ2-7,TRBV6-5,CASSYLGQGSEQYF
-,TRBJ1-2,TRBV18,CASRGGGGYTF
-,TRBJ2-7,TRBV18,CASSPNTEQYF
-,TRBJ1-4,TRBV15,CATSRGQGVKNEKLFF
once,TRBJ1-1,TRBV5-5,CASSPHPGRKDTEAFF
few,TRBJ1-4,TRBV29-1,CSVNDSGGEKLFF
few,TRBJ1-1,TRBV7-9,CASSAGQIMNTEAFF
few,TRBJ2-5,TRBV20-1,CSASDAGTPPETQYF
-,TRBJ1-2,TRBV3-1,CASSPQATPSAVGYGYTF